These T cell receptor beta chains were read from a single sample in a study of T cells after yellow fever vaccination. TCRdb independently ran MiXCR on the 5' RACE reads; one entry per CDR3 protein. This table holds over 110,000 distinct CDR3 sequences, 7% to 9% found once. This sample comprised CD4+ T cells sorted from PBMCs, obtained 5 days after the yellow fever booster vaccination. Receptors originate from a man aged 25 to 40 who received the YFV17D yellow fever vaccine. The CDR3 runs from the conserved cysteine through the conserved F or W. Each record gives: J gene, D gene, CDR3 length, V gene, clone size, CDR3 protein, CDR3 DNA. A D gene is named only where the DNA matches it firmly. Clone size is not always given. Where it is, it says once, few, many or a class for expanded clones.

j_call: TRBJ2-7; d_call: TRBD2; cdr3_length: 14; v_call: TRBV4-3; clone_size: many; cdr3_aa: CASSQQREIHEQYF; cdr3_nt: TGCGCCAGCAGCCAACAGCGGGAGATCCACGAGCAGTACTTC
j_call: TRBJ2-7; d_call: .; cdr3_length: 14; v_call: TRBV5-1; clone_size: many; cdr3_aa: CASSLQVSEGEQYF; cdr3_nt: TGCGCCAGCAGCTTGCAGGTGTCCGAGGGTGAGCAGTACTTC
j_call: TRBJ2-5; d_call: .; cdr3_length: 14; v_call: TRBV18; clone_size: many; cdr3_aa: CASSPLRGFETQYF; cdr3_nt: TGTGCCAGCTCCCCTTTGCGAGGGTTTGAAACCCAGTACTTC
j_call: TRBJ1-2; d_call: .; cdr3_length: 16; v_call: TRBV18; clone_size: .; cdr3_aa: CASHSAGTNFNYGYTF; cdr3_nt: TGTGCCAGCCATTCCGCCGGGACAAACTTTAACTATGGCTACACCTTC
j_call: TRBJ2-3; d_call: TRBD2; cdr3_length: 15; v_call: TRBV9; clone_size: many; cdr3_aa: CASSGRDYSTDTQYF; cdr3_nt: TGTGCCAGCAGCGGCCGGGACTATAGCACAGATACGCAGTATTTT
j_call: TRBJ2-5; d_call: TRBD1; cdr3_length: 14; v_call: TRBV12-3/TRBV12-4; clone_size: many; cdr3_aa: CASGHRGQGETQYF; cdr3_nt: TGTGCCAGCGGGCACAGGGGGCAGGGTGAGACCCAGTACTTC
j_call: TRBJ2-1; d_call: .; cdr3_length: 13; v_call: TRBV3-1; clone_size: many; cdr3_aa: CASSQGMAAEQFF; cdr3_nt: TGTGCCAGCAGCCAAGGAATGGCGGCTGAGCAGTTCTTC
j_call: TRBJ1-1; d_call: .; cdr3_length: 14; v_call: TRBV2; clone_size: many; cdr3_aa: CASSELATSREAFF; cdr3_nt: TGTGCCAGCAGTGAACTGGCGACCTCGAGAGAAGCTTTCTTT
j_call: TRBJ2-1; d_call: .; cdr3_length: 14; v_call: TRBV18; clone_size: many; cdr3_aa: CASSPSDGYNEQFF; cdr3_nt: TGTGCCAGCTCACCCTCAGACGGGTACAATGAGCAGTTCTTC
j_call: TRBJ2-7; d_call: TRBD1; cdr3_length: 14; v_call: TRBV5-4; clone_size: few; cdr3_aa: CASTRGQGSYEQYF; cdr3_nt: TGTGCCAGCACCCGAGGACAGGGGTCGTACGAGCAGTACTTC
j_call: TRBJ2-5; d_call: TRBD2; cdr3_length: 18; v_call: TRBV11-2; clone_size: .; cdr3_aa: CASSPSGGLHRERGTQYF; cdr3_nt: TGTGCCAGCAGTCCAAGCGGGGGGCTCCACCGGGAGCGGGGGACCCAGTACTTC
j_call: TRBJ2-2; d_call: .; cdr3_length: 14; v_call: TRBV6-1; clone_size: many; cdr3_aa: CASSGPRGTGELFF; cdr3_nt: TGTGCCAGCAGCGGACCCCGCGGTACCGGGGAGCTGTTTTTT
j_call: TRBJ2-7; d_call: TRBD1; cdr3_length: 14; v_call: TRBV27; clone_size: many; cdr3_aa: CASSSRTGTYEQYF; cdr3_nt: TGTGCCAGCAGTTCTCGGACAGGGACCTACGAGCAGTACTTC
j_call: TRBJ2-1; d_call: .; cdr3_length: 15; v_call: TRBV29-1; clone_size: many; cdr3_aa: CSVVSSTGSYNEQFF; cdr3_nt: TGCAGCGTTGTATCTAGCACTGGCTCCTACAATGAGCAGTTCTTC
j_call: TRBJ2-3; d_call: .; cdr3_length: 17; v_call: TRBV5-1; clone_size: .; cdr3_aa: CASSLLGGRRGTDTQYF; cdr3_nt: TGCGCCAGCAGCTTGTTAGGCGGTCGAAGGGGGACAGATACGCAGTATTTT
j_call: TRBJ2-3; d_call: TRBD2; cdr3_length: 18; v_call: TRBV11-2; clone_size: many; cdr3_aa: CASSLPPSWLAGKDTQYF; cdr3_nt: TGTGCCAGCAGCTTACCCCCCTCCTGGCTAGCGGGAAAAGATACGCAGTATTTT
j_call: TRBJ2-2; d_call: TRBD2; cdr3_length: 14; v_call: TRBV20-1; clone_size: many; cdr3_aa: CSAAGGGATGELFF; cdr3_nt: TGCAGTGCGGCGGGAGGAGGGGCCACCGGGGAGCTGTTTTTT
j_call: TRBJ2-2; d_call: TRBD2; cdr3_length: 16; v_call: TRBV7-8; clone_size: many; cdr3_aa: CASSKTSGSTTGELFF; cdr3_nt: TGTGCCAGCAGCAAGACTAGCGGCAGTACGACCGGGGAGCTGTTTTTT
j_call: TRBJ2-7; d_call: .; cdr3_length: 14; v_call: TRBV18; clone_size: many; cdr3_aa: CASSLLPSSYEQYF; cdr3_nt: TGTGCCAGCTCACTACTCCCGAGCTCCTACGAGCAGTACTTC
j_call: TRBJ2-5; d_call: TRBD2; cdr3_length: 14; v_call: TRBV7-2; clone_size: .; cdr3_aa: CASSSLADQETQYF; cdr3_nt: TGTGCCAGCAGCTCCCTAGCGGACCAAGAGACCCAGTACTTC
j_call: TRBJ2-7; d_call: TRBD1; cdr3_length: 15; v_call: TRBV20-1; clone_size: .; cdr3_aa: CSARTGQGGAYEQYF; cdr3_nt: TGCAGTGCTAGAACGGGACAGGGGGGGGCCTACGAGCAGTACTTC
j_call: TRBJ1-1; d_call: .; cdr3_length: 11; v_call: TRBV5-1; clone_size: many; cdr3_aa: CASSTRVEAFF; cdr3_nt: TGCGCCAGCAGTACAAGGGTTGAAGCTTTCTTT
j_call: TRBJ2-1; d_call: TRBD2; cdr3_length: 20; v_call: TRBV7-3; clone_size: many; cdr3_aa: CASSPRVEGSGRAGNNEQFF; cdr3_nt: TGTGCCAGCAGCCCAAGAGTTGAGGGTAGCGGGAGGGCCGGGAACAATGAGCAGTTCTTC
j_call: TRBJ1-1; d_call: .; cdr3_length: 15; v_call: TRBV3-1; clone_size: many; cdr3_aa: CASSPGRGRGTEAFF; cdr3_nt: TGTGCCAGCAGCCCAGGGCGGGGAAGGGGAACTGAAGCTTTCTTT
j_call: TRBJ2-3; d_call: TRBD1; cdr3_length: 15; v_call: TRBV10-3; clone_size: many; cdr3_aa: CAISDGGQDTDTQYF; cdr3_nt: TGTGCCATCAGTGATGGGGGACAGGACACAGATACGCAGTATTTT
j_call: TRBJ2-1; d_call: TRBD1; cdr3_length: 15; v_call: TRBV7-2; clone_size: many; cdr3_aa: CASSHRGRIVDEQFF; cdr3_nt: TGTGCCAGCAGCCACAGGGGCCGGATCGTGGATGAGCAGTTCTTC
j_call: TRBJ2-3; d_call: .; cdr3_length: 15; v_call: TRBV7-2; clone_size: many; cdr3_aa: CASSLAAVRGDTQYF; cdr3_nt: TGTGCCAGCAGCTTAGCAGCGGTAAGGGGAGATACGCAGTATTTT
j_call: TRBJ2-3; d_call: TRBD2; cdr3_length: 16; v_call: TRBV7-2; clone_size: many; cdr3_aa: CASSLGTSGFTDTQYF; cdr3_nt: TGTGCCAGCAGCTTAGGGACTAGCGGGTTCACAGATACGCAGTATTTT